Here is one T cell receptor beta chain with its context. Per germline, CDR1 MNHEY and CDR2 SVGAGI. This CDR3 region has 14 residues. V was trimmed by 0 bases and J by 0 bases, leaving 6 bases between them. The data belong to a study of human T cells and chemical hapten exposure. The time point: patch test 3, about 24 weeks after DPC sensitization. Treatment indicated: therapeutic diphenylcyclopropenone sensitization with weekly scalp DPC. Using its own MiXCR run on the RACE reads, TCRdb lists one record per CDR3 protein. Here the sample spans 150,000 to 200,000 distinct CDR3 sequences, 25% to 35% being singletons.

This clonotype originated in a woman younger than 35 with alopecia areata. Some clones in this sample may be carry-over from other donors' samples. The specimen comprised whole blood, sampled in connection with sensitization to the hapten diphenylcyclopropenone (DPC). J is TRBJ2-7 and V is TRBV6-5, with D perhaps assigned TRBD1 or TRBD2 (5 bases each). The CDR3 here is CASSYSGVSYEQYF. CDR3 nucleotide sequence: TGTGCCAGCAGTTACTCGGGGGTCTCCTACGAGCAGTACTTC.